This TCR beta chain originates from a study of T-cell reconstitution after alpha-beta-depleted transplantation in children. Unique molecular identifiers were used to barcode this TCRbeta library. A single record per CDR3 protein comes from TCRdb applying MiXCR to the PCR reads. This table has roughly 350,000 distinct CDR3 sequences, around a tenth appearing once. The sample holds many counts of this clonotype. There are 14 residues in the CDR3. The V end lost 0 bases, the J end lost 1 base, and 6 bases lay between the germline ends. CDR1 and CDR2 (germline): MNHEY, SVGAGI. The TCR originated in a human donor who donated a stem cell graft to a child with acute lymphoblastic leukemia. Here the sequenced sample was PBMCs from the stem cell graft donor, taken from the stem cell graft. The V and J genes are TRBV6-5 and TRBJ1-1, with a weak D call TRBD1 (5 bases). For the CDR3, the DNA is TGTGCCAGCAGTTACTCCACAGGGAACACTGAAGCTTTCTTT. The encoded protein is CASSYSTGNTEAFF.